A selection of T cell receptor beta chains follows, all from one sample in a study of CD8+ T cells in alopecia areata. Sequencing was performed with immunoSEQ multiplex PCR; in TCRdb, only in-frame clones are kept and a portion is missing. The table lists some 11,000 clones, roughly 65% of them singletons. Sequenced material: skin. Receptors originate from a human donor with alopecia areata. CDR3s include the opening cysteine and the closing phenylalanine or tryptophan. A D gene is named only where the DNA matches it firmly. Some rows mark clone size as missing; the rest say once, few, many or name a class of expanded clone.

>NA|TRBV19|NA|16|TRBJ1-1
TGTGCCAGTAGTATCGCGGCAGCCTACTTGAACACTGAAGCTTTCTTT
CASSIAAAYLNTEAFF
>once|TRBV29-1|TRBD1|12|TRBJ2-5
TGCAGCGCCTCGGACAGGGTGAAAGAGCAGTACTTC
CSASDRVKEQYF
>once|TRBV29-1|TRBD1|13|TRBJ1-2
TGCAGCGTGAGTGGACAGGGCAACTATGGCTACACCTTC
CSVSGQGNYGYTF
>NA|TRBV25-1|NA|15|TRBJ2-6
TGTGCCAGCAGTACAGGGTTTGCTGGGGCCAACGTCCTGACTTTC
CASSTGFAGANVLTF
>NA|TRBV29-1|NA|13|TRBJ1-5
TGCAGCGTTGAGGTAGGCCTCAATCAGCCCCAGCATTTT
CSVEVGLNQPQHF
>few|TRBV6-1|TRBD1|14|TRBJ2-1
TGTGCCAGCACCGAGGGACAGGGAGGGGATGAGCAGTTCTTC
CASTEGQGGDEQFF
>NA|TRBV19|NA|14|TRBJ2-7
TGTGCCAGTAGTATGGGGCGGGGACGGGACGAGCAGTACTTC
CASSMGRGRDEQYF
>NA|TRBV5-6|NA|12|TRBJ2-7
TGTGCCAGCATCGAGGGCGAGCACGAGCAGTACTTC
CASIEGEHEQYF
>NA|TRBV11-2|NA|11|TRBJ2-1
TGTGCCAGCAGCTTGGGGGGACCGGAGTTCTTC
CASSLGGPEFF
>NA|TRBV5-1|NA|14|TRBJ1-2
TGCGCCAGCAGCCATGAAGGACAGCCCTATGGCTACACCTTC
CASSHEGQPYGYTF
>NA|TRBV9|TRBD2|19|TRBJ2-5
TGTGCCAGCAGCGCCCTGGGACTAGCGGGAGTATTCCCCCAAGAGACCCAGTACTTC
CASSALGLAGVFPQETQYF
>NA|TRBV7-3|TRBD2|17|TRBJ2-1
TGTGCCAGCAGCTTAGCAAGTGGGACTAGCGGGAGCAATGAGCAGTTCTTC
CASSLASGTSGSNEQFF
>NA|TRBV28|NA|15|TRBJ2-5
TGTGCCAGCAGTTCCCTGCAGGGTCTTTTGGAGACCCAGTACTTC
CASSSLQGLLETQYF
>NA|TRBV11-3|NA|13|TRBJ2-2
TGTGCCAGCAGCTTAGTGAGGACCGGGGAGCTGTTTTTT
CASSLVRTGELFF
>NA|TRBV6-5|TRBD2|14|TRBJ2-7
TGTGCCAGCAGTCTGACTAGCGGGAGTAGGGAGCAGTACTTC
CASSLTSGSREQYF
>NA|TRBV6-4|TRBD2|15|TRBJ2-1
TGTGCCAGCAGTGAAGTAGCGGGAGGTAACAGTGAGCAGTTCTTC
CASSEVAGGNSEQFF
>few|TRBV11-2|TRBD2|16|TRBJ2-2
TGTGCCAGCAGCGCCCCACTAGCGGGAGGGCCCGGGGAGCTGTTTTTT
CASSAPLAGGPGELFF
>NA|TRBV6-5|NA|14|TRBJ2-7
TGTGCCAGCAGGAGAGGGGTGAGCTCCTACGAGCAGTACTTC
CASRRGVSSYEQYF
>NA|TRBV9|NA|15|TRBJ2-3
TGTGCCAGCAGCCTCCGACTGGGCGGTGGAGATACGCAGTATTTT
CASSLRLGGGDTQYF
>NA|TRBV19|TRBD2|16|TRBJ2-1
TGTGCCAGTAGTATCGGGACTAGCGGACCTCGGAGTGAGCAGTTCTTC
CASSIGTSGPRSEQFF
>NA|TRBV19|NA|14|TRBJ2-1
TGTGCCAGTAGTCCGACGTCCTCCTACAATGAGCAGTTCTTC
CASSPTSSYNEQFF
>NA|TRBV4-2|TRBD2|16|TRBJ2-1
TGTGCCAGCAGCCCGGGACTAGCGGGGGATTACAATGAGCAGTTCTTC
CASSPGLAGDYNEQFF
>NA|TRBV6-5|NA|14|TRBJ2-3
TGTGCGAGCCGGGACATCAAAAGCACAGATACGCAGTATTTT
CASRDIKSTDTQYF
>NA|TRBV11-3|TRBD1|18|TRBJ1-1
TGTGCCAGCAGCTTAGATCAGGGGGGTTCCTCCGTGAACACTGAAGCTTTCTTT
CASSLDQGGSSVNTEAFF
>NA|TRBV7-9|NA|17|TRBJ2-4
TGTGCCAGCAGCCCCCCTTGGGCGGACAAAGCCAAAAACATTCAGTACTTC
CASSPPWADKAKNIQYF
>few|TRBV5-1|TRBD1|14|TRBJ2-1
TGCGCCAGCAGCATCGGGACAGGAAACAATGAGCAGTTCTTC
CASSIGTGNNEQFF
>few|TRBV28|NA|12|TRBJ1-2
TGTGCCAGCAGTCTACAGCGCTATGGCTACACCTTC
CASSLQRYGYTF
>NA|TRBV30|NA|13|TRBJ2-1
TGTGCCTTATCCTTGGACCCCCTGGGGGAGCAGTTCTTC
CALSLDPLGEQFF
>few|TRBV5-1|TRBD2|14|TRBJ2-1
TGCGCCAGCAGCTTGAGCGGGAACGACAATGAGCAGTTCTTC
CASSLSGNDNEQFF
>NA|TRBV27|NA|14|TRBJ2-5
TGTGCCAGCAGTTTATTATCGGCCCAAGAGACCCAGTACTTC
CASSLLSAQETQYF
>NA|TRBV4-1|NA|17|TRBJ1-1
TGCGCCAGCAGCCAAGATGGGCTGGGTACGGGGAACACTGAAGCTTTCTTT
CASSQDGLGTGNTEAFF
>NA|TRBV7-2|TRBD1|15|TRBJ2-5
TGTGCCAGCAGCCCCAGGACAGGGGGCGGTGAGACCCAGTACTTC
CASSPRTGGGETQYF
>NA|TRBV27|TRBD2|14|TRBJ2-1
TGTGCCAGCAGGACTAGCGGAGTAAACAATGAGCAGTTCTTC
CASRTSGVNNEQFF
>NA|TRBV30|NA|15|TRBJ1-5
TGTGCCTGGAGTGCGGGACTTTTTAGCAATCAGCCCCAGCATTTT
CAWSAGLFSNQPQHF
>NA|TRBV28|TRBD1|16|TRBJ2-4
TGTGCCAGCAGTGAAGGACAGGGGGAAGCCAAAAACATTCAGTACTTC
CASSEGQGEAKNIQYF
>NA|TRBV13|TRBD1|15|TRBJ1-4
TGTGACGTACTCCCGGGGGACAGGGTTTACGAAAAACTGTTTTTT
CDVLPGDRVYEKLFF
>NA|TRBV4-1|NA|15|TRBJ2-1
TGCGCCAGCAGCAGCCTAACCAACAGGTACAATGAGCAGTTCTTC
CASSSLTNRYNEQFF
>NA|TRBV29-1|NA|11|TRBJ1-2
TGCAGCGTCGCTCTCCAGATGGGCTACACCTTC
CSVALQMGYTF
>few|TRBV15|NA|15|TRBJ2-7
TGTGCCACCAGCAGTGATGGGGATTCTGGATACGAGCAGTACTTC
CATSSDGDSGYEQYF
>NA|TRBV15|TRBD2|13|TRBJ2-7
TGTGCCACCAGCAAGCGGGAGGTTGACGAGCAGTACTTC
CATSKREVDEQYF
>few|TRBV7-8|NA|16|TRBJ1-1
TGTGCCAGCAGCCCACGGACTGAATTCATGAACACTGAAGCTTTCTTT
CASSPRTEFMNTEAFF
>NA|TRBV7-9|TRBD1|15|TRBJ1-4
TGTGCCAGCAGCTCCCTACAGGGGGGTTACGAAAAACTGTTTTTT
CASSSLQGGYEKLFF
>NA|TRBV29-1|NA|14|TRBJ2-5
TGCAGCGCTGTTCGACAGTTTCTGCAAGAGACCCAGTACTTC
CSAVRQFLQETQYF
>NA|TRBV10-2|TRBD1|20|TRBJ2-3
TGCGCCAGCAGGCGAGACAGGGGGTTCTTATTCTGGGCCACCACAGATACGCAGTATTTT
CASRRDRGFLFWATTDTQYF
>NA|TRBV28|NA|13|TRBJ2-7
TGTGCCAGCAGGCTGGGTCTAGTTGGCGAGCAGTACTTC
CASRLGLVGEQYF
>NA|TRBV7-9|TRBD1|15|TRBJ1-2
TGTGCCAGCAGCGGCGGACAGGGATCCAACTATGGCTACACCTTC
CASSGGQGSNYGYTF
>NA|TRBV11-2|NA|13|TRBJ2-7
TGTGCCAGCAGCTCTCAGGGGCCGTGGGAGCAGTACTTC
CASSSQGPWEQYF
>NA|TRBV19|TRBD1|14|TRBJ1-1
TGTGCCAGTAGCCCGGACAGGGGTTACACTGAAGCTTTCTTT
CASSPDRGYTEAFF
>NA|TRBV4-1|NA|15|TRBJ2-1
TGCGCCAGCAGCCAAGCCAGGGGGAGGAACAATGAGCAGTTCTTC
CASSQARGRNNEQFF
>NA|TRBV19|NA|15|TRBJ2-1
TGTGCCAGTAGTATAGAAGGGGGACGAGCCAATGAGCAGTTCTTC
CASSIEGGRANEQFF
>NA|TRBV21-1|NA|13|TRBJ2-1
TGTGCCAGCAGCAAAATCCTGCAACATGAGCAGTTCTTC
CASSKILQHEQFF
>few|TRBV30|TRBD2|14|TRBJ2-5
TGTGCCTGGACAAGCGGGAGGGGACGGGAGACCCAGTACTTC
CAWTSGRGRETQYF
>NA|TRBV5-1|NA|18|TRBJ2-1
TGCGCCAGCAGCTTGAAGCCTAGCCTATCCCGCATAGACAATGAGCAGTTCTTC
CASSLKPSLSRIDNEQFF
>few|TRBV2|NA|16|TRBJ2-1
TGTGCCAGCAGTGAAGCGCCCCAGGGGACCTACAATGAGCAGTTCTTC
CASSEAPQGTYNEQFF
>NA|TRBV6-6|TRBD2|14|TRBJ2-1
TGTGCCAGCAGTCGGGACTACCCCTACAATGAGCAGTTCTTC
CASSRDYPYNEQFF
>NA|TRBV6-1|NA|13|TRBJ1-1
TGTGCCAGCAGGAGGCAACTGGGGACTGAAGCTTTCTTT
CASRRQLGTEAFF
>once|TRBV6-6|NA|13|TRBJ2-7
TGTGCCAGCAGTTACCCGGACGCGGACGAGCAGTACTTC
CASSYPDADEQYF
>NA|TRBV6-5|TRBD2|15|TRBJ2-1
TGTGCCAGCAGGATAGGACTAGCGGGATTCAATGAGCAGTTCTTC
CASRIGLAGFNEQFF
>medium-sized|TRBV13|NA|13|TRBJ2-7
TGTGCCAGCAGCACCAGACAGGTCTACGAGCAGTACTTC
CASSTRQVYEQYF